This T cell receptor beta chain was recorded in a study of cytomegalovirus exposure and HLA in healthy donors. Study-wide background: Sequencing of 150 million to 200 million T cells in an earlier analysis found 100 million to 140 million unique TCR beta sequences.

PCR involved 60 Vbeta and 13 Jbeta primers. TCRdb's table, derived via immunoSEQ multiplex PCR, lists solely in-frame clones and lacks some. In the table there are 130,000 to 150,000 clones, about two thirds of which are singletons. On this clone itself: Its matching antigen is unknown. Additional DNA sequences in this sample encode the identical CDR3.

The CDR3 is 14 amino acids. CDR1 is SEHNR, CDR2 FQNEAQ, per germline (reference sequence). V lost 5 bases and J lost 0, with 10 bases in between. Notes on the study in general: Common viral pathogens were later found to be apparently linked to several of the most significant clusters. Within an earlier analysis, most TCR beta V segments proved productive either about 90% or about 30% of the time.

This sequence was found in a man aged 40-49 years in good health and CMV-seronegative. The chain carries TRBV7-9 and TRBJ1-1, with a tentative D call TRBD1 (6 bases). Sequencing was done on a sample of PBMCs. CDR3 loop: CASSLGQLNTEAFF. CDR3 bases: TGTGCCAGCAGCCTCGGACAGTTGAACACTGAAGCTTTCTTT.